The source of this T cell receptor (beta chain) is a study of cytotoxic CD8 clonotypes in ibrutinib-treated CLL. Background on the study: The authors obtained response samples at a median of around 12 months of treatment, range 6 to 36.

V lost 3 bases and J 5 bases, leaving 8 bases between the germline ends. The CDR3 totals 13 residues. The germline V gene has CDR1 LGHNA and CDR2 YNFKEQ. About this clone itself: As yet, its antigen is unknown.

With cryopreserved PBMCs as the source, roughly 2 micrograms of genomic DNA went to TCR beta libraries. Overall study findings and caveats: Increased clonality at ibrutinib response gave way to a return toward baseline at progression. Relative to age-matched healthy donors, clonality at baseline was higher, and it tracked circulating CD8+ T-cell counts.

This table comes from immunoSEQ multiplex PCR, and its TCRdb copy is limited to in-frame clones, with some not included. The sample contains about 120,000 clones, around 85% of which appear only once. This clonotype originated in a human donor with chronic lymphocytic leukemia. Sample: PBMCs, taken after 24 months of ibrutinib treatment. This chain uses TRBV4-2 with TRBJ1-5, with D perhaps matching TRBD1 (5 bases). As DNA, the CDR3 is TGTGCCAGCAGCCAGCAGGGCGATCAGCCCCAGCATTTT. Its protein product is CASSQQGDQPQHF.